Listed below are T cell receptor beta chains from one sample, sequenced in a study of spatial heterogeneity in lung cancer. TCRdb called the 5' RACE reads again in MiXCR, with one record for every CDR3 protein. This sample has tens of thousands of distinct CDR3 sequences, with 10% to 15% found just once. The specimen was PBMCs, collected at surgery. Receptor source: a male donor with early-stage non-small cell lung cancer. Each CDR3 is given with its conserved first and last residue. Each record gives: clone size, V gene, CDR3 length, D gene, J gene, CDR3 DNA, CDR3 protein. The D gene is left open where the match is weak. Expanded clones are given a class, and other clones once, few, many or no size at all.

few	TRBV19	13	NA	TRBJ1-5	TGTGCCAGTAGTATCTTGCAGGGCCAGCCCCAGCATTTT	CASSILQGQPQHF
few	TRBV14	15	TRBD1	TRBJ1-1	TGTGCCAGCAGCCTAAGCCGGACAGGGGCTACTGAAGCTTTCTTT	CASSLSRTGATEAFF
NA	TRBV20-1	14	TRBD1	TRBJ2-7	TGCAGTGCCGTCTCCGGGACAGGGGGCTACGAGCAGTACTTC	CSAVSGTGGYEQYF
NA	TRBV10-3	14	TRBD2	TRBJ2-7	TGTGCCATCAGTGAGGGGGGGGAGTTCGACGAGCAGTACTTC	CAISEGGEFDEQYF
NA	TRBV5-1	16	NA	TRBJ2-5	TGCGCCAGCAGCCGTCTCGGTCCACAATTTAGGGAGACCCAGTACTTC	CASSRLGPQFRETQYF
few	TRBV7-2	13	NA	TRBJ2-3	TGTGCCAGCAGCTTAATTAGCACAGATACGCAGTATTTT	CASSLISTDTQYF
many	TRBV28	15	TRBD1	TRBJ1-5	TGTGCCAGCAGTCGACAGGGGTCTCGCAATCAGCCCCAGCATTTT	CASSRQGSRNQPQHF
NA	TRBV30	13	NA	TRBJ1-1	TGTGCCTGGATCATAGGGGAAGGCACTGAAGCTTTCTTT	CAWIIGEGTEAFF
NA	TRBV5-1	15	NA	TRBJ2-2	TGCGCCAGCAGCTTGGCGCCAGGGTCCACCGGGGAGCTGTTTTTT	CASSLAPGSTGELFF
few	TRBV29-1	14	TRBD1	TRBJ2-7	TGCAGCGTTGAAGCCGGGACAGGGGGCGAAGAGCAGTACTTC	CSVEAGTGGEEQYF
NA	TRBV27	13	NA	TRBJ1-4	TGTGCCAGCAGTTCCCTAAGGAATGAAAAACTGTTTTTT	CASSSLRNEKLFF
NA	TRBV18	17	TRBD1	TRBJ2-6	TGTGCCAGCTCAGGACAGGGGGTTAGCTCTGGGGCCAACGTCCTGACTTTC	CASSGQGVSSGANVLTF
few	TRBV7-9	13	TRBD1	TRBJ1-1	TGTGCCAGCAGGCTCGACAGGGACCCTGAAGCTTTCTTT	CASRLDRDPEAFF
few	TRBV29-1	15	TRBD1	TRBJ2-6	TGCAGCGTTGAAGGGGACAGCTCTGGGGCCAACGTCCTGACTTTC	CSVEGDSSGANVLTF
few	TRBV5-4	14	NA	TRBJ2-1	TGTGCCAGCAGCTTTCAGAACTCCTACAATGAGCAGTTCTTC	CASSFQNSYNEQFF
many	TRBV29-1	13	NA	TRBJ1-5	TGCAGCGTTGGGGCAGGGCCCAATCAGCCCCAGCATTTT	CSVGAGPNQPQHF
NA	TRBV29-1	16	TRBD1	TRBJ2-6	TGCAGCGTTGAAGGGGACAGGGTTTCTGGGGCCAACGTCCTGACTTTC	CSVEGDRVSGANVLTF
few	TRBV14	16	NA	TRBJ1-2	TGTGCCAGCAGCCAGGTAGTCTCTCTACACCTTTATGGCTACACCTTC	CASSQVVSLHLYGYTF
few	TRBV5-1	16	NA	TRBJ1-1	TGCGCCAGCAGCTGGGAGGGGCCCGGGATGAACACTGAAGCTTTCTTT	CASSWEGPGMNTEAFF
NA	TRBV18	16	TRBD2	TRBJ2-3	TGTGCCAGCTCAACGACTAGCGGGACACTCACAGATACGCAGTATTTT	CASSTTSGTLTDTQYF
few	TRBV3-1	14	NA	TRBJ1-1	TGTGCCAGCAGCCAAGATGTTCTGAACACTGAAGCTTTCTTT	CASSQDVLNTEAFF
NA	TRBV7-2	14	NA	TRBJ2-7	TGTGCCAGCATCCGACGTGGGGGCTCCTCCGAGCAGTACTTC	CASIRRGGSSEQYF
few	TRBV5-1	15	TRBD1	TRBJ1-4	TGCGCCAGCAGCCTGCGACAGGGAGGGGATGAAAAACTGTTTTTT	CASSLRQGGDEKLFF
few	TRBV5-1	15	TRBD1	TRBJ1-2	TGCGCCAGCAGCCAGGGACAGCCTTCTAACTATGGCTACACCTTC	CASSQGQPSNYGYTF
few	TRBV18	15	TRBD1	TRBJ2-1	TGTGCCAGCTCACCCCCCGACAGGGGCGAAGGTGAGCAGTTCTTC	CASSPPDRGEGEQFF
few	TRBV6-5	16	TRBD2	TRBJ2-1	TGTGCCAGCAGTGATACTGACGGGGGGACCTACAATGAGCAGTTCTTC	CASSDTDGGTYNEQFF
few	TRBV5-1	17	NA	TRBJ2-1	TGCGCCAGCAGCCCTACCCAGGTACCCAGCGGGTACAATGAGCAGTTCTTC	CASSPTQVPSGYNEQFF
few	TRBV30	16	NA	TRBJ1-6	TGTGCCTGGAGTGAACTCCAAGGTCCCTATAATTCACCCCTCCACTTT	CAWSELQGPYNSPLHF
NA	TRBV20-1	15	TRBD2	TRBJ2-1	TGCAGTGCTCAACGACTAGCGGGAGCCTACAATGAGCAGTTCTTC	CSAQRLAGAYNEQFF
NA	TRBV12-3/TRBV12-4	15	NA	TRBJ2-7	TGTGCCAGCAGTTCTAGAGGGACTCCAAGGGAAGAGCAGTACTTC	CASSSRGTPREEQYF
few	TRBV6-5	14	NA	TRBJ2-2	TGTGCCAGCAGTTACAAGCGGGACACCGGGGAGCTGTTTTTT	CASSYKRDTGELFF
NA	TRBV7-9	13	TRBD1	TRBJ1-1	TGTGCCAGCAGCTACAGGGGGGACACTGAAGCTTTCTTT	CASSYRGDTEAFF
NA	TRBV5-1	14	NA	TRBJ2-3	TGCGCCAGCAGCTGGAAAGAAGGCACAGATACGCAGTATTTT	CASSWKEGTDTQYF
few	TRBV2	13	NA	TRBJ2-7	TGTGCCAGCGGGGACGGGATAAGGAACGAGCAGTACTTC	CASGDGIRNEQYF
NA	TRBV14	17	NA	TRBJ2-5	TGTGCCAGCAGCCAAGGAGTGGACTTCAATTACCAAGAGACCCAGTACTTC	CASSQGVDFNYQETQYF
few	TRBV20-1	15	NA	TRBJ2-3	TGCAGTGCTAGACCCCAGCTGTCTAGCACAGATACGCAGTATTTT	CSARPQLSSTDTQYF
few	TRBV2	16	NA	TRBJ1-1	TGTGCCAGCAGAGGGACTCTCGGACGGGAGAACACTGAAGCTTTCTTT	CASRGTLGRENTEAFF
many	TRBV6-5	15	NA	TRBJ1-5	TGTGCCAGCAGTTACTCGAGGGATAGCAATCAGCCCCAGCATTTT	CASSYSRDSNQPQHF
NA	TRBV2	13	NA	TRBJ2-5	TGTGCCAGCAGCCGACACTTCCAAGAGACCCAGTACTTC	CASSRHFQETQYF
few	TRBV3-1	15	NA	TRBJ1-1	TGTGCCAGCAGCCAAGAACGGCGGCAGGACACTGAAGCTTTCTTT	CASSQERRQDTEAFF
many	TRBV20-1	17	NA	TRBJ2-3	TGCAGTGCTGACCCTATGACGGTGGGCCGGGTGACAGATACGCAGTATTTT	CSADPMTVGRVTDTQYF
NA	TRBV7-2	13	NA	TRBJ2-7	TGTGCCAGCAGCTTAGGACGGGAGAGCGAGCAGTACTTC	CASSLGRESEQYF
few	TRBV20-1	12	NA	TRBJ2-1	TGCAGTGCTAGTGGTGCCTACAATGAGCAGTTCTTC	CSASGAYNEQFF
many	TRBV29-1	15	NA	TRBJ1-2	TGCAGCGTTGAAGACAGGGCGGTGGGTAACTATGGCTACACCTTC	CSVEDRAVGNYGYTF
few	TRBV24-1	15	NA	TRBJ1-2	TGTGCCACCAGTGACCCAACAACAGGGCGAGATGGCTACACCTTC	CATSDPTTGRDGYTF
many	TRBV7-2	13	NA	TRBJ1-1	TGTGCCAGCAGATGGCAAGGGTCCACTGAAGCTTTCTTT	CASRWQGSTEAFF